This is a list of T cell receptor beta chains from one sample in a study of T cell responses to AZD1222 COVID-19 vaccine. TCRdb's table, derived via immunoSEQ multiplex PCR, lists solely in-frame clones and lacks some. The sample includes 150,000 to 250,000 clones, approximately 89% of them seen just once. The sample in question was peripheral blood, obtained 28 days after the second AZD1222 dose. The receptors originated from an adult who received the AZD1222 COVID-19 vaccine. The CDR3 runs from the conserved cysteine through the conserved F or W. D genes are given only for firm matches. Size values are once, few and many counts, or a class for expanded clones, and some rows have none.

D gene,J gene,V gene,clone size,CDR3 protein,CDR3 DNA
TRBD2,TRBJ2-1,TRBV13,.,CASSLGGRGAYNEQFF,TGTGCCAGCAGCTTAGGAGGGAGGGGCGCCTACAATGAGCAGTTCTTC
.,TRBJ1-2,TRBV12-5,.,CASGLGQVDPNGYTF,TGTGCTAGTGGTTTGGGCCAGGTGGACCCTAATGGCTACACCTTC
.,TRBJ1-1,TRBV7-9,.,CASSLLVQEAFF,TGTGCCAGCAGCTTATTAGTCCAGGAAGCTTTCTTT
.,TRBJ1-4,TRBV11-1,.,CASSFGERNEKLFF,TGTGCCAGCAGCTTCGGGGAGAGAAATGAAAAACTGTTTTTT
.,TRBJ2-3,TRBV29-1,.,CSVVPRLGDTQYF,TGCAGCGTTGTTCCCAGGCTAGGAGATACGCAGTATTTT
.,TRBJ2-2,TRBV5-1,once,CASSAAPATGELFF,TGCGCCAGCAGCGCGGCTCCTGCTACCGGGGAGCTGTTTTTT
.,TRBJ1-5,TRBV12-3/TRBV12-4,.,CASRPTGNQPQHF,TGTGCCAGCAGACCAACAGGGAACCAGCCCCAGCATTTT
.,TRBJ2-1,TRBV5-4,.,CASSLDQISSYNEQFF,TGTGCCAGCAGCTTGGACCAGATCAGCTCCTACAATGAGCAGTTCTTC
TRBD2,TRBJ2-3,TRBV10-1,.,CASSGGTSGIGTDTQYF,TGCGCCAGCAGTGGAGGGACTAGCGGGATAGGCACAGATACGCAGTATTTT
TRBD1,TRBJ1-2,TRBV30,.,CAWSVGTGGGYTF,TGTGCCTGGAGTGTGGGGACAGGCGGTGGCTACACCTTC
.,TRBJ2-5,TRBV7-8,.,CASSFVGLETQYF,TGTGCCAGCAGCTTTGTGGGTTTAGAGACCCAGTACTTC
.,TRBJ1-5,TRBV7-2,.,CASSLTERPQHF,TGTGCCAGCAGCCTGACGGAGCGGCCCCAGCATTTT
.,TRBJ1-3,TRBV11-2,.,CASSLDPRGTGNTIYF,TGTGCCAGCAGCTTAGATCCTCGGGGCACTGGAAACACCATATATTTT
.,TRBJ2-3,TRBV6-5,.,CASSYLGGSTDTQYF,TGTGCCAGCAGTTACTTGGGGGGTAGCACAGATACGCAGTATTTT
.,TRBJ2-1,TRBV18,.,CASSLTGDEQFF,TGTGCCAGCTCACTCACGGGCGATGAGCAGTTCTTC
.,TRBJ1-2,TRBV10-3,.,CAISEAGANYGYTF,TGTGCCATCAGTGAGGCGGGAGCTAACTATGGCTACACCTTC
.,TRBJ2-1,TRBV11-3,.,CASSLDGGGSYNEQFF,TGTGCCAGCAGCTTAGATGGGGGAGGCTCCTACAATGAGCAGTTCTTC
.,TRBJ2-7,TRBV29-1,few,CSVASGLSSYEQYF,TGCAGCGTTGCGTCGGGGCTGAGCTCCTACGAGCAGTACTTC
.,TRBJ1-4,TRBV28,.,CASSTVGVNEKLFF,TGTGCCAGCAGCACCGTTGGTGTTAATGAAAAACTGTTTTTT
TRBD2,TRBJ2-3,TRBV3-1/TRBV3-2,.,CASSQGSSGYTDTQYF,TGTGCCAGCAGCCAAGGGTCTAGCGGATACACAGATACGCAGTATTTT
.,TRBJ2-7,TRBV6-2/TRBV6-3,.,CASSYSGALSYEQYF,TGTGCCAGCAGTTACTCGGGGGCACTTTCCTACGAGCAGTACTTC
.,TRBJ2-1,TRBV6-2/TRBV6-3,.,CASSDLRGAPDNEQFF,TGTGCCAGCAGTGACCTACGTGGGGCCCCCGACAATGAGCAGTTCTTC
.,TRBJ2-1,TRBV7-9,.,CASSPGGIFYNEQFF,TGTGCCAGCAGCCCGGGCGGGATCTTTTACAATGAGCAGTTCTTC
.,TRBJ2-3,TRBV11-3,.,CASSSFMSADTQYF,TGTGCCAGCAGCTCATTTATGTCAGCAGATACGCAGTATTTT
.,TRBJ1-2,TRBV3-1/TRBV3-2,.,CASSQGTTGIDGYTF,TGTGCCAGCAGCCAAGGAACCACAGGGATTGATGGCTACACCTTC
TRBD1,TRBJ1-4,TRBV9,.,CASSVGTGGEKLFF,TGTGCCAGCAGCGTCGGGACAGGAGGGGAAAAACTGTTTTTT
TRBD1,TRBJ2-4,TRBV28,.,CASSSPYLRDRTLAKNIQYF,TGTGCCAGCAGTTCTCCCTACCTCCGGGACAGGACTCTAGCCAAAAACATTCAGTACTTC
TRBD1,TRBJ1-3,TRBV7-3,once,CASSFGGTASGNTIYF,TGTGCCAGCAGCTTTGGAGGGACAGCCTCTGGAAACACCATATATTTT
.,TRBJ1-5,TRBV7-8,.,CASSLDRAGQPQHF,TGTGCCAGCAGCTTAGACAGGGCGGGACAGCCCCAGCATTTT
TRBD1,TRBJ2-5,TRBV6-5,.,CASRAATGGLKTQYF,TGTGCCAGCCGGGCTGCGACAGGGGGGCTGAAGACCCAGTACTTC
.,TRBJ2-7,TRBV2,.,CASSSSPNGEQYF,TGTGCCAGCAGCTCCTCCCCAAATGGCGAGCAGTACTTC
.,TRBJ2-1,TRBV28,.,CASSLGGAWNEQFF,TGTGCCAGCAGTTTAGGGGGGGCGTGGAATGAGCAGTTCTTC
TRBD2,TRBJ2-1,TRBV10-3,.,CAIKPAGSNEQFF,TGTGCCATCAAACCAGCGGGATCGAATGAGCAGTTCTTC
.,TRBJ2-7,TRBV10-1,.,CASSRGGTPTYEQYF,TGCGCCAGCAGTCGTGGGGGCACGCCGACCTACGAGCAGTACTTC
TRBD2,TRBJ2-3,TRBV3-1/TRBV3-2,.,CASRGLAGVSDTQYF,TGTGCCAGCCGGGGGCTAGCGGGAGTATCAGATACGCAGTATTTT
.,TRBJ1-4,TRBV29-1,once,CSVPGQRAGEKLFF,TGCAGCGTACCCGGACAGAGGGCGGGAGAAAAACTGTTTTTT
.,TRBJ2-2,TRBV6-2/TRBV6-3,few,CASSLTAGMVTGELFF,TGTGCCAGCAGCCTTACCGCAGGGATGGTCACCGGGGAGCTGTTTTTT